These 3 T cell receptor beta chains were all obtained from the same sample, sequenced in a study of blood T cell repertoires in COVID-19. Assay: immunoSEQ multiplex PCR; the TCRdb copy retains only in-frame clones and omits some. Among roughly 380,000 clones listed, less than 90% were seen once. Source material: PBMCs or T cells enriched from blood (not recorded which). Source of these receptors: a woman aged 25 to 39 who had recovered from COVID-19.

The chain joins TRBV4-2 to TRBJ2-2; TRBD1 matches 7 bases. The CDR3 has 16 amino acids. Germline V CDR1 and CDR2: LGHNA, YNFKEQ. V dropped 3 bases and J dropped 1; count of bases not matched to a gene: 5. CDR3 in amino acids: CASSHPPGGNTGELFF. As DNA, the CDR3 is TGTGCCAGCAGCCATCCACCAGGGGGGAACACCGGGGAGCTGTTTTTT.

This chain links TRBV29-1 with TRBJ2-2; 8 bases are a match to TRBD1. The CDR3 has 14 amino acids. The ends lost 7 bases at V and 0 bases at J; junction bases unmatched: 4. Germline V gives CDR1 SQVTM, CDR2 ANQGSEA. The CDR3 spells CSAKGQANTGELFF. The CDR3 DNA reads as TGCAGCGCCAAGGGACAGGCGAACACCGGGGAGCTGTTTTTT.

This clone was counted a single time. J is TRBJ1-3 and V is TRBV4-1; D ambiguous. CDR1 MGHRA and CDR2 YSYEKL come from the germline V gene. V lost 5 bases to trimming and J lost 1 base, with 12 bases between them. The CDR3 spans 15 residues. The CDR3 loop is CASSARSGSGNTIYF. The CDR3 nucleotides read TGCGCCAGCAGCGCCCGCTCGGGTTCTGGAAACACCATATATTTT.